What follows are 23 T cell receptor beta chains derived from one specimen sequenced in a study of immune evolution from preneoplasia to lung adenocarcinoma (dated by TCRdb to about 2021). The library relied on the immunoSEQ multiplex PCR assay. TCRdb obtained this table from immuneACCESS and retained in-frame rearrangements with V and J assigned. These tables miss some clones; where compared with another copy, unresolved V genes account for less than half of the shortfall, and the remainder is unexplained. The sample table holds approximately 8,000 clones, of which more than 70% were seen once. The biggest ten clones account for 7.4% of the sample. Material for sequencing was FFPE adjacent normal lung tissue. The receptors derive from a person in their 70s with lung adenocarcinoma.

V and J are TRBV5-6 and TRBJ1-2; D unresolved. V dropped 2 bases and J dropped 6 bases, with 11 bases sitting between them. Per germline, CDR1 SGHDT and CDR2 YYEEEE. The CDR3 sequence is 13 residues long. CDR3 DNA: TGTGCCAGCAGCTTCACGTCCGGGAATGGCTACACCTTC. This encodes CASSFTSGNGYTF.

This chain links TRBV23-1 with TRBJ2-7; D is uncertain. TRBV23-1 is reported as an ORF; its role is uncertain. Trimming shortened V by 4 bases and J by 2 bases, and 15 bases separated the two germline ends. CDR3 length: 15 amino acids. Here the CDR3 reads CASSLPGTPPYEQYF. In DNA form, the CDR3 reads TGCGCCAGCAGTCTCCCAGGAACTCCTCCCTACGAGCAGTACTTC.

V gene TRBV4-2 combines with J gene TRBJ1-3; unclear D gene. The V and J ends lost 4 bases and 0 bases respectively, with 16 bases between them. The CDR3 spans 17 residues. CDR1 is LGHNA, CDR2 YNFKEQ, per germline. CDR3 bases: TGTGCCAGCAGCCCTCCGCGGCCAGGCGGCTCTGGAAACACCATATATTTT. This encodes CASSPPRPGGSGNTIYF.

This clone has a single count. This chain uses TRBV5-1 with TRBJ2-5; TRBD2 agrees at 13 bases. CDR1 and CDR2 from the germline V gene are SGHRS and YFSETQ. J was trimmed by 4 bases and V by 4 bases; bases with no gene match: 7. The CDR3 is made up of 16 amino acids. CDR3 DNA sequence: TGCGCCAGCAGCCCTAGGACTAGCGGGAGAACAGAGACCCAGTACTTC. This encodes CASSPRTSGRTETQYF.

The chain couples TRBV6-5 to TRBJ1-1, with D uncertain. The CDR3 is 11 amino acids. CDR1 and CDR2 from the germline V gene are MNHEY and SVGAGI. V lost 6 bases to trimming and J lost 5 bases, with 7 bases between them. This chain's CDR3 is CASSNPTEAFF. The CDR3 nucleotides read TGTGCCAGCAGCAACCCAACTGAAGCTTTCTTT.

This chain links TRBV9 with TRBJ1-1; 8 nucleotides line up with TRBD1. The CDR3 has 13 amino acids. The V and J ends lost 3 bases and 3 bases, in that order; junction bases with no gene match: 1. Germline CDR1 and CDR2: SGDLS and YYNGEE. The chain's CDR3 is CASSEGQDTEAFF. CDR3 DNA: TGTGCCAGCAGCGAGGGACAGGACACTGAAGCTTTCTTT.

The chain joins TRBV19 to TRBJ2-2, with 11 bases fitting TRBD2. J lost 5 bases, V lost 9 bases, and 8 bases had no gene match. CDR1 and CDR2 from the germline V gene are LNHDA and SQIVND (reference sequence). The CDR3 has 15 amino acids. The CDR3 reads CASSVAGGDTGELFF. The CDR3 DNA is TGTGCCAGCTCAGTAGCGGGAGGGGATACCGGGGAGCTGTTTTTT.

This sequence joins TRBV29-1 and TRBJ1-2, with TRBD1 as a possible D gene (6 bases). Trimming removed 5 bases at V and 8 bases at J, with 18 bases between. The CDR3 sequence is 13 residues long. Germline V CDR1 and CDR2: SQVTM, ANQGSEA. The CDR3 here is CSVYRDTGGGYTF. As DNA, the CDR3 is TGCAGCGTTTACCGGGACACCGGTGGCGGCTACACCTTC.

CDR3 bases: TGTGCCAGCAGCTTGGGGGACAGGGTCGGCTACGAGCAGTACTTC. Protein sequence: CASSLGDRVGYEQYF. V usage is TRBV13 and J usage is TRBJ2-7; 9 nucleotides agree with TRBD1. The CDR3 is 15 amino acids. Trimming took 3 bases from V and 3 from J; bases not matched to a gene: 6. CDR1 and CDR2 from the germline V gene are PRHDT and FYEKMQ (reference sequence). Supplemented by reference TRBV13 and TRBJ2-7, the full variable domain reads AAGVIQSPRHLIKEKRETATLKCYPIPRHDTVYWYQQGPGQDPQFLISFYEKMQSDKGSIPDRFSAQQFSDYHSELNMSSLELGDSALYFCASSLGDRVGYEQYFGPGTRLTVT.

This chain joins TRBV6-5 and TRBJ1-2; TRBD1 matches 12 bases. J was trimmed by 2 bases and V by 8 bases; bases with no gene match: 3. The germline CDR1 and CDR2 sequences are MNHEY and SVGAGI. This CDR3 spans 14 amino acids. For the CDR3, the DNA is TGTGCCAGCGGCGGGACAGGGGGCAACTATGGCTACACCTTC. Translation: CASGGTGGNYGYTF.

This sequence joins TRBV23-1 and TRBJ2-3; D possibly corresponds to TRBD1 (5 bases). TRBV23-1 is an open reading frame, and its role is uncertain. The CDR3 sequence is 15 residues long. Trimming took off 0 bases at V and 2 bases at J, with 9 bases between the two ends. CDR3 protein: CASSQSGHITDTQYF. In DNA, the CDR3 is TGCGCCAGCAGTCAATCGGGGCACATCACAGATACGCAGTATTTT.

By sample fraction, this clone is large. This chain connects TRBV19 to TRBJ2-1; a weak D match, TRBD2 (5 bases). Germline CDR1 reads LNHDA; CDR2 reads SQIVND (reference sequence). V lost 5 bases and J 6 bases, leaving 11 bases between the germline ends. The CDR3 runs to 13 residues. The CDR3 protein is CASSLRLSNEQFF. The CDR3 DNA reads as TGTGCCAGTAGTCTCCGACTATCCAATGAGCAGTTCTTC.

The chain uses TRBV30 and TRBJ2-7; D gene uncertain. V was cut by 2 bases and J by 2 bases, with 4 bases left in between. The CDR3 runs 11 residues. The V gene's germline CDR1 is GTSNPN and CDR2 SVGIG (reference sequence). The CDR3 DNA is TGTGCCTGGAGTCGTACCTACGAGCAGTACTTC. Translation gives CAWSRTYEQYF. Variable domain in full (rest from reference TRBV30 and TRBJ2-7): SQTIHQWPATLVQPVGSPLSLECTVEGTSNPNLYWYRQAAGRGLQLLFYSVGIGQISSEVPQNLSASRPQDRQFILSSKKLLLSDSGFYLCAWSRTYEQYFGPGTRLTVT.

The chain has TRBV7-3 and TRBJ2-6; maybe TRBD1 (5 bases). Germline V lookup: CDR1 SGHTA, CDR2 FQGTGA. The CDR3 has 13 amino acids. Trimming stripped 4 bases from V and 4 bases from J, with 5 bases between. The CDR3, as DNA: TGTGCCAGCAGCTGGACAGGGGCCAACGTCCTGACTTTC. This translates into CASSWTGANVLTF. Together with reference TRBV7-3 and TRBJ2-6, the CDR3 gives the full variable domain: GAGVSQTPSNKVTEKGKYVELRCDPISGHTALYWYRQSLGQGPEFLIYFQGTGAADDSGLPNDRFFAVRPEGSVSTLKIQRTERGDSAVYLCASSWTGANVLTFGAGSRLTVL.

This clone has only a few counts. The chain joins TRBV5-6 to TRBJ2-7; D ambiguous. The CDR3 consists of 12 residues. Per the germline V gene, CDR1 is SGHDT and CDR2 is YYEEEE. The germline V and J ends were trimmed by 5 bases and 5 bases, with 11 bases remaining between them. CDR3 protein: CASRGLSNEQYF. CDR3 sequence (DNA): TGTGCCAGCAGGGGGTTGAGTAACGAGCAGTACTTC.

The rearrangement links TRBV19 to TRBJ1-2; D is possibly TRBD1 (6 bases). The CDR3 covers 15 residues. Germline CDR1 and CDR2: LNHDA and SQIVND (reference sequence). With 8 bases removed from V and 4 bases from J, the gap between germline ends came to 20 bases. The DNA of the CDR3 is TGTGCCAGTCTTTCGGCAGGGGCCGGTAGCTATGGCTACACCTTC. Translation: CASLSAGAGSYGYTF.

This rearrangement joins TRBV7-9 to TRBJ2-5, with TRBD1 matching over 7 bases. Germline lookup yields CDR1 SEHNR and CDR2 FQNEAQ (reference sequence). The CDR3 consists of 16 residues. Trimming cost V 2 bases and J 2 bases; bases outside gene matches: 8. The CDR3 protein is CASSLPGTEFQETQYF. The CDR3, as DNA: TGTGCCAGCAGCTTACCCGGGACAGAATTTCAAGAGACCCAGTACTTC.

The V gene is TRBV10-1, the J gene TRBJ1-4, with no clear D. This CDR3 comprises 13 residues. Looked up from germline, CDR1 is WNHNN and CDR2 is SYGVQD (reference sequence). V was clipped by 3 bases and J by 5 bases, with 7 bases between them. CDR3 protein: CASSDAVNEKLFF. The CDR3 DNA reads TGCGCCAGCAGTGATGCGGTAAATGAAAAACTGTTTTTT.

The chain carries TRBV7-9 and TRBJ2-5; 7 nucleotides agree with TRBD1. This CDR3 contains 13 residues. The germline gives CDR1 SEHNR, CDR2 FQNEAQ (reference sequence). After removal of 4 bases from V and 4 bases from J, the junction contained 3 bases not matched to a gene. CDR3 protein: CASSSQGSETQYF. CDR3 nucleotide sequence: TGTGCCAGCAGCTCACAGGGGTCAGAGACCCAGTACTTC.

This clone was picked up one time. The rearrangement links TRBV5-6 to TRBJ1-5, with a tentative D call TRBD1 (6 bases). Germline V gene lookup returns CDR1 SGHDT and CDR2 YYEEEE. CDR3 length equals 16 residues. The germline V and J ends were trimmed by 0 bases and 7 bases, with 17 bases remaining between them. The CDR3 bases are TGTGCCAGCAGCTTGGCCAGGGGCAGGTCAAAACAGCCCCAGCATTTT. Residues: CASSLARGRSKQPQHF.

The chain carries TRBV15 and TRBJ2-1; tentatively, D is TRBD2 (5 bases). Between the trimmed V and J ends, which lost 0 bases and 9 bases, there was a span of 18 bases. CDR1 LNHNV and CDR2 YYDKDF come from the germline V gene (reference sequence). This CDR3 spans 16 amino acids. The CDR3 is CATSREASPHLGEQFF. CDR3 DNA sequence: TGTGCCACCAGCAGAGAAGCTAGCCCCCACTTGGGTGAGCAGTTCTTC.

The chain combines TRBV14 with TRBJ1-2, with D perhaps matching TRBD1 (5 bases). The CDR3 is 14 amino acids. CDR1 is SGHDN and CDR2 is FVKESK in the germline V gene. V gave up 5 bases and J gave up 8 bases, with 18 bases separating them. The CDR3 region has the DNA TGTGCCAGCAGCTGCGGGACGCCGGCGGGAGGCTACACCTTC. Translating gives CASSCGTPAGGYTF.

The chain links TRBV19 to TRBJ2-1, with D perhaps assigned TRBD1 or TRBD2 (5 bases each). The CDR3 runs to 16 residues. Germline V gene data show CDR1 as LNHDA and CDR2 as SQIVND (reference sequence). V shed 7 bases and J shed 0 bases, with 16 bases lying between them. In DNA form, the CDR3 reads TGTGCCAGTACCGTTTGGGGGACGAGCTCCTACAATGAGCAGTTCTTC. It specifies CASTVWGTSSYNEQFF.